The clone carrying this T cell receptor (beta chain) showed up just once. Per the authors' pipeline: Amplified reference gene primers provided the basis for estimating nucleated cell counts. Assay used: immunoSEQ multiplex PCR; TCRdb lists only in-frame clones, some missing. V and J calls and clone size are given by that table; D and trimming were obtained from the DNA. The table has 200,000 to 250,000 clones, around 88% seen once. This specimen belongs to a study of blood T cell repertoires in COVID-19. Study-level background: The United States, Italy and Spain supplied acute and convalescent COVID-19 samples. T cells, B-cell-depleted T cells, or PBMCs supplied cDNA or gDNA.

The CDR3 consists of 15 residues. CDR1 and CDR2 (germline): SGHRS, YFSETQ. Trimming removed 0 bases from V and 0 bases from J, with 10 bases in between. Sequenced material: peripheral blood. The chain couples TRBV5-1 to TRBJ2-7; tentatively, D is TRBD1 (5 bases). The source of this sequence is a man between 18 and 35 years old with active or convalescent COVID-19. CDR3 in DNA: TGCGCCAGCAGCTTGGGACACAGGAGCTCCTACGAGCAGTACTTC. Translation: CASSLGHRSSYEQYF.